The 24 T cell receptor beta chains listed next were all sequenced from one sample in a study of cytomegalovirus exposure and HLA in healthy donors. This PCR relied on a set of 60 Vbeta primers and 13 Jbeta primers. Assay: immunoSEQ multiplex PCR; the TCRdb copy retains only in-frame clones and omits some. The sample holds 65,000 to 85,000 clones, about 80% seen once. Sequences were obtained from PBMCs. The receptors shown here come from a middle-aged man in good health and CMV-seropositive.

The J gene is TRBJ2-5, the V gene TRBV27; 11 nucleotides align to TRBD2. In germline, CDR1 is MNHEY, CDR2 SMNVEV (reference sequence). With V trimmed by 8 bases and J by 5 bases, 7 bases remained unmatched. This CDR3 has 14 amino acids. The CDR3 DNA reads TGTGCCAGCGGACTAGCGGGCGGTCGGGAGACCCAGTACTTC. The encoded protein is CASGLAGGRETQYF.

As concerns this clone: One junction end does not reproduce the germline sequence, and a read error may be involved. The V call is TRBV7-9, the J call TRBJ2-1; TRBD2 is a possible D gene (6 bases). The length of the CDR3 is 17 residues. Germline V gene lookup returns CDR1 SEHNR and CDR2 FQNEAQ (reference sequence). The DNA of the CDR3 is TGTTCCAGCAGCACCTTCAGCGGGTCCTCCTCCTACAATGAGCAGTTCTTC. It is translated as CSSSTFSGSSSYNEQFF.

This clone is a singleton in its sample. The germline gene is not matched at one end of the junction; a read error may be the cause. The chain is built from TRBV11-2 and TRBJ1-2, with unresolved D. The germline CDR1 and CDR2 sequences are SGHAT and FQNNGV. The CDR3 spans 12 residues. As DNA, the CDR3 is TGTGCCAGCAGCTCTCCCCGGGATGCGGGCAGCTTC. It yields the protein CASSSPRDAGSF.

The chain uses TRBV7-9 and TRBJ2-1, with 9 bases that match TRBD2. CDR3 length equals 11 residues. J was trimmed by 15 bases and V by 3 bases; bases with no gene match: 3. Per germline, CDR1 SEHNR and CDR2 FQNEAQ (reference sequence). In nucleotides, the CDR3 is TGTGCCAGCAGCTTTAGCGGGAGTAGGTTCTTC. Its translation: CASSFSGSRFF.

The chain couples TRBV11-3 to TRBJ2-5; maybe TRBD1 (5 bases). V was clipped by 5 bases and J by 2 bases, with 12 bases between them. The V gene's germline CDR1 is SGHNT and CDR2 YENEEA. This CDR3 has 14 amino acids. The CDR3 is CASSSRQRQETQYF. The CDR3 nucleotides are TGTGCCAGCAGCAGTCGACAGCGACAAGAGACCCAGTACTTC. Supplemented by reference TRBV11-3 and TRBJ2-5, the full variable domain reads EAGVVQSPRYKIIEKKQPVAFWCNPISGHNTLYWYLQNLGQGPELLIRYENEEAVDDSQLPKDRFSAERLKGVDSTLKIQPAELGDSAVYLCASSSRQRQETQYFGPGTRLLVL.

This sequence joins TRBV20-1 and TRBJ2-1; 7 nucleotides align to TRBD2. The V gene end was trimmed by 6 bases and the J gene end by 8 bases; junction bases not matched to a gene: 4. The CDR3 runs 11 residues. Germline CDR1 is DFQATT and CDR2 is SNEGSKA (reference sequence). The CDR3 DNA reads as TGCAGTGCCTTCGGGAGGTATGAGCAGTTCTTC. It specifies CSAFGRYEQFF.

This clone was detected only once. CDR3 DNA: TGTGCCAGCAGCACCGGGACTTCGTACGAGCAGTACTTC. Encoded protein: CASSTGTSYEQYF. This chain joins TRBV7-6 and TRBJ2-7; D is possibly TRBD2 (6 bases). V was trimmed by 5 bases and J by 4 bases, leaving 12 bases between them. The CDR3 contains 13 residues. Looked up from germline, CDR1 is SGHVS and CDR2 is FNYEAQ. The full variable domain, in which reference TRBV7-6 and TRBJ2-7 provide the parts outside the CDR3, is GAGVSQSPRYKVTKRGQDVALRCDPISGHVSLYWYRQALGQGPEFLTYFNYEAQQDKSGLPNDRFSAERPEGSISTLTIQRTEQRDSAMYRCASSTGTSYEQYFGPGTRLTVT.

CDR3 nucleotides: TGTGCCAGCAGCTTAATAAACCTAGCGAACACCGGGGAGCTGTTTTTT. Translation gives CASSLINLANTGELFF. This sequence joins TRBV7-2 and TRBJ2-2, with D unclear. Germline assignment: CDR1 SGHTA and CDR2 FQGNSA. The length of the CDR3 is 16 residues. Trimming took off 2 bases at V and 0 bases at J, with 10 bases between the two ends.

The rearrangement joins TRBV29-1 to TRBJ2-7; D is unclear. CDR1 and CDR2 from the germline V gene are SQVTM and ANQGSEA. This CDR3 comprises 12 residues. Between the trimmed V and J ends, which lost 3 bases and 0 bases, there was a span of 6 bases. CDR3 in DNA: TGCAGCGTTGAGCGGTCCTCCTACGAGCAGTACTTC. Its protein is CSVERSSYEQYF.

The chain joins TRBV18 to TRBJ2-7; 8 nucleotides align to TRBD1. Per the germline V gene, CDR1 is KGHSH and CDR2 is LQKENI. With V trimmed by 3 bases and J by 1 base, 2 bases remained unmatched. The CDR3 covers 14 residues. As DNA, the CDR3 is TGTGCCAGCTCACCGGGACAGGTGTCCTACGAGCAGTACTTC. Translating it yields CASSPGQVSYEQYF. Based on the CDR3 plus reference TRBV18 and TRBJ2-7, the full variable domain is NAGVMQNPRHLVRRRGQEARLRCSPMKGHSHVYWYRQLPEEGLKFMVYLQKENIIDESGMPKERFSAEFPKEGPSILRIQQVVRGDSAAYFCASSPGQVSYEQYFGPGTRLTVT.

The chain couples TRBV2 to TRBJ2-3; 7 bases match TRBD2. Germline V CDR1 and CDR2: SNHLY, FYNNEI. The junction had 8 bases not matched to a gene; V was cut back by 6 bases and J by 2 bases. This CDR3 comprises 15 residues. CDR3 sequence: CASSRTSQDTDTQYF. CDR3 sequence (DNA): TGTGCCAGCAGCAGGACTAGTCAAGACACAGATACGCAGTATTTT. The full variable domain, in which reference TRBV2 and TRBJ2-3 provide the parts outside the CDR3, is EPEVTQTPSHQVTQMGQEVILRCVPISNHLYFYWYRQILGQKVEFLVSFYNNEISEKSEIFDDQFSVERPDGSNFTLKIRSTKLEDSAMYFCASSRTSQDTDTQYFGPGTRLTVL.

CDR3 bases: TGTGCCAGCAGCCGTTCCGGACAGGGGGGTAGGAATGAGCAGTTCTTC. Its translation: CASSRSGQGGRNEQFF. The J gene is TRBJ2-1, the V gene TRBV7-6, with TRBD1 matching 10 bases. This CDR3 region has 16 residues. V lost 5 bases and J lost 7; bases outside the gene matches: 11. Germline V lookup: CDR1 SGHVS, CDR2 FNYEAQ.

V is TRBV4-3 and J is TRBJ1-3, with 7 bases that match TRBD1. Germline V gene sequence: CDR1 LGHNA, CDR2 YSLEER. Trimming at V came to 4 bases and at J to 2 bases, leaving 2 bases not matched to a gene. The CDR3 has 14 residues. The CDR3 reads CASSLTGAGNTIYF. CDR3 bases: TGCGCCAGCAGCCTTACAGGGGCTGGAAACACCATATATTTT.

The V gene is TRBV4-3, the J gene TRBJ2-7; 10 bases agree with TRBD2. The CDR3 spans 16 residues. Germline V gene sequence: CDR1 LGHNA, CDR2 YSLEER. V trimming: 0 bases; J trimming: 4 bases; junction bases outside the gene matches: 6. The CDR3 sequence is CASSQDRLTSGYEQYF. The CDR3, as DNA: TGCGCCAGCAGCCAAGATCGTCTGACTAGCGGGTACGAGCAGTACTTC.

This chain connects TRBV4-1 to TRBJ1-4; 8 nucleotides match TRBD1. Germline assignment: CDR1 MGHRA and CDR2 YSYEKL. CDR3 length: 16 residues. V was clipped by 4 bases and J by 7 bases; unmatched bases: 11. Written as DNA, the CDR3 is TGCGCCAGCAGCCTGTCAACAGGCAGGGGGCTTGAAAAACTGTTTTTT. This sequence encodes CASSLSTGRGLEKLFF.

This clone was found a few times. This chain uses TRBV21-1 with TRBJ2-3; TRBD2, as called in the table, went unchecked against the DNA. TRBV21-1 is annotated as a pseudogene. The CDR3 totals 17 residues. CDR3: CASSKGPSGRAIDTQYF. CDR3 DNA: TGTGCCAGCAGCAAGGGCCCTAGCGGGAGGGCCATAGATACGCAGTATTTT.

The V gene is TRBV4-1, the J gene TRBJ1-5, with 7 positions matching TRBD1. In germline, CDR1 is MGHRA, CDR2 YSYEKL. The CDR3 covers 15 residues. V dropped 1 base and J dropped 4; count of bases not matched to a gene: 4. DNA for the CDR3: TGCGCCAGCAGCCAAGGCAGGGGGTCTAATCAGCCCCAGCATTTT. This sequence encodes CASSQGRGSNQPQHF.

The J gene is TRBJ1-2, the V gene TRBV25-1; 7 bases are shared with TRBD1. After removal of 2 bases from V and 2 bases from J, the junction contained 2 bases not matched to a gene. Germline V gene sequence: CDR1 MGHDK, CDR2 SYGVNS. This CDR3 has 14 residues. CDR3 nucleotide sequence: TGTGCCAGCAGTGAACAGACAGGGAACTATGGCTACACCTTC. Amino acid sequence: CASSEQTGNYGYTF.

The genes are TRBV4-2 and TRBJ2-5; 10 nucleotides agree with TRBD2. CDR1 and CDR2 from the germline V gene are LGHNA and YNFKEQ. This CDR3 contains 16 residues. Losses at the gene ends were 0 bases for V and 4 bases for J; bases not matched to a gene: 5. This CDR3 is CASSQESGGGTETQYF. The CDR3 region has the DNA TGTGCCAGCAGCCAAGAAAGCGGGGGGGGGACAGAGACCCAGTACTTC.

This chain links TRBV19 with TRBJ1-2; 8 positions agree with TRBD1. The CDR3 runs to 15 residues. The germline CDR1 and CDR2 sequences are LNHDA and SQIVND (reference sequence). V was clipped by 10 bases and J by 8 bases; unmatched bases: 18. CDR3 region: CATRPRQGTIGGYTF. DNA of the CDR3: TGTGCCACCCGGCCACGACAGGGGACGATCGGGGGCTACACCTTC.

As DNA, the CDR3 is TGTGCCAGCAGCCAAAACCTGGCGGGTTCAGACTACAATGAGCAGTTCTTC. Translating gives CASSQNLAGSDYNEQFF. The rearrangement joins TRBV16 to TRBJ2-1, with D perhaps matching TRBD2 (5 bases). Germline-derived CDR1 and CDR2 are KGHSY and FQNENV. The ends were cut back, 2 bases at V and 3 bases at J, with 17 bases in the middle. The CDR3 length is 17 residues.

The chain employs TRBV14 and TRBJ2-3; TRBD2 is a possible D gene (6 bases). This CDR3 region has 15 residues. Deletions cut 0 bases from V and 4 bases from J, with 11 bases between. The germline CDR1 and CDR2 sequences are SGHDN and FVKESK. CDR3 sequence (DNA): TGTGCCAGCAGCCAAGATTGGTGGGACTCAGATACGCAGTATTTT. Translating gives CASSQDWWDSDTQYF.

The V gene is TRBV6-1, the J gene TRBJ2-7; a weak D match, TRBD1 (5 bases). From germline, CDR1 is MNHNS and CDR2 SASEGT. The CDR3 runs 13 residues. V was clipped by 7 bases and J by 0 bases, with 10 bases between them. DNA of the CDR3: TGTGCCAGCATCTCAGGGCACTCCTACGAGCAGTACTTC. This translates into CASISGHSYEQYF.

The rearrangement joins TRBV29-1 to TRBJ2-5, with a weak D call TRBD2 (5 bases). The germline V gene encodes CDR1 SQVTM and CDR2 ANQGSEA. V was trimmed by 2 bases and J by 4 bases, leaving 11 bases between them. This CDR3 region has 13 residues. This CDR3 is CSVESWERETQYF. Written as DNA, the CDR3 is TGCAGCGTTGAAAGTTGGGAGAGAGAGACCCAGTACTTC.